This T cell receptor beta chain was profiled in a study of cytomegalovirus exposure and HLA in healthy donors. CDR3 length: 16 amino acids. Germline V CDR1 and CDR2: SGDLS, YYNGEE. The ends were cut back, 0 bases at V and 0 bases at J, with 10 bases in the middle. PCR amplification relied on 60 Vbeta primers (plus 13 Jbeta primers). The protocol was immunoSEQ multiplex PCR, while the TCRdb copy is restricted to in-frame clones and leaves out a portion. The profile shows under 200,000 clones, 60% to 85% of them singletons. The sequenced sample was PBMCs. The chain recombines TRBV9 with TRBJ1-3, with no clear D. This clonotype originated in a woman aged 40-49 years in good health and CMV-seronegative. CDR3 in amino acids: CASSVGALNSGNTIYF. The DNA of the CDR3 is TGTGCCAGCAGCGTAGGGGCCCTAAACTCTGGAAACACCATATATTTT.